This TCR beta chain was sequenced for a study of blood T cell repertoires in COVID-19 (TCRdb year 2020). The study in broad terms: Collaborator samples came from the United States, Italy and Spain and covered acute and convalescent phases of COVID-19. Deeply sampled blood TCRbeta repertoires from subjects exposed to, actively infected with, or recovered from COVID-19 were included in the dataset. The prospective study material was composed of cDNA or gDNA derived from T cells, B-cell-depleted T cells, or PBMCs. Sample metadata almost always included a de-identified subject ID, COVID-19 status, age in years and sex. Samples were obtained from the ongoing ImmuneRACE study (first 160 participants) and from over a thousand subjects provided by 6 global collaborators. Where HLA class I and class II types were available, the types were taken from metadata supplied by the sample provider, not from assay-based typing. The repertoires were made available in a free public database intended to serve as a resource for research on the immune response to SARS-CoV-2.

Study-wide findings and limitations: How much clinical and demographic metadata was included differed by source and by participant, and the metadata was provided uncurated.

TCRbeta CDR3 regions were amplified from genomic DNA using the immunoSEQ Assay, a bias-controlled multiplex PCR. The study's own analysis went as follows. The number of nucleated cells in each sample was estimated by amplification of reference gene primers within the assay. To quantify the absolute abundance of each unique TCRbeta CDR3 rearrangement, sequence reads were collapsed and filtered. Productive Simpson clonality was computed per sample as the square root of Simpson's diversity index over productive rearrangements. TCRdb re-hosts the immuneACCESS table, in-frame sequences only. Its copies lack some clones; in the studies checked, an unresolved V gene accounts for under half of them, and the cause for the rest is not known. D and trimming were read from the DNA, whereas the V and J calls and clone size are those reported in that table. In this sample the table shows around 260,000 clones, roughly 86% of which occur a single time. The ten largest clones add up to roughly 9.8% of the sample.

Concerning this clone itself: Its antigen target is currently unknown. Base qualities are not recorded, but no much larger clone differs from it by a single base.

Another Seattle source contributed samples from volunteer blood donors who had recovered from COVID-19. Collaborating institutions collected whole blood in K2EDTA tubes following their own protocols. For TCRbeta analysis, collaborators shipped samples as frozen whole blood, isolated PBMCs, or DNA extracted from either of those sample types. This sequence originates from a man aged 40-49 years who had recovered from COVID-19. Material: peripheral blood.

The CDR3 region has the sequence CASSYGTGKLFF. The nucleotides are TGTGCCAGCAGTTACGGGACAGGCAAACTGTTTTTT. The rearrangement joined TRBV6-2 or TRBV6-3 to TRBJ1-4, with 8 middle bases fitting TRBD1. Spanning cysteine to phenylalanine, the CDR3 consists of 12 amino acids. CDR3 DNA is the only sequence kept; it has 36 bases, read in frame from the first base. Trimming removed 2 bases from V and 11 bases from J; the gene matches leave 1 base unexplained. Reading the germline V gene gives CDR1 MNHEY and CDR2 SVGEGT.